The 4 T cell receptor beta chains listed next were all sequenced from one sample in a study of blood T cell repertoires in COVID-19. The table came from immunoSEQ multiplex PCR; TCRdb's copy has only in-frame clones and leaves some out. The sample has 300,000 to 350,000 clones, more than 75% seen once; the top ten hold more than 3%. The sample consisted of peripheral blood. The receptors were sampled from a woman aged 18-29 years who had recovered from COVID-19.

The V call is TRBV24-1, the J call TRBJ1-1; tentative D call: TRBD1 (6 bases). Germline V gene sequence: CDR1 KGHDR, CDR2 SFDVKD. The CDR3 length is 13 residues. V was pared by 3 bases and J by 11 bases, with 15 bases between. CDR3 loop: CATSDPPQGAAFF. In nucleotides, the CDR3 is TGTGCCACCAGTGATCCCCCACAGGGAGCGGCTTTCTTT.

This clone was observed a few times. The chain carries TRBV7-8 and TRBJ1-6; 7 bases map to TRBD1. The trim removed 5 bases at V and 7 bases at J, leaving 14 bases unmatched. The germline V gene has CDR1 SGHVS and CDR2 FQNEAQ. The CDR3 loop spans 17 amino acids. The CDR3 is CASSHNRQGSRNSPLHF. The CDR3 nucleotides are TGTGCCAGCAGCCACAACCGACAGGGATCGAGGAATTCACCCCTCCACTTT. The full variable domain, rest sourced from reference TRBV7-8 and TRBJ1-6, is GAGVSQSPRYKVAKRGQDVALRCDPISGHVSLFWYQQALGQGPEFLTYFQNEAQLDKSGLPSDRFFAERPEGSVSTLKIQRTQQEDSAVYLCASSHNRQGSRNSPLHFGNGTRLTVT.

Turning to this clone: Other DNA sequences of this sample code for an identical CDR3. The chain employs TRBV27 and TRBJ2-1, with a tentative D call TRBD2 (5 bases). V was cut by 2 bases and J by 0 bases, with 5 bases left in between. This CDR3 comprises 14 residues. Germline V gene data show CDR1 as MNHEY and CDR2 as SMNVEV (reference sequence). CDR3 amino acids: CASSLSGSYNEQFF. The CDR3 coding sequence is TGTGCCAGCAGTTTAAGCGGCTCCTACAATGAGCAGTTCTTC.

This clone appeared a single time. CDR3 protein: CASSLDRDSAGELFF. CDR3 nucleotides: TGCGCCAGCAGCCTCGACAGGGATTCGGCCGGGGAGCTGTTTTTT. The chain uses TRBV5-1 and TRBJ2-2; 7 nucleotides align to TRBD1. Trimming cost V 4 bases and J 6 bases; bases outside gene matches: 9. The CDR3 contains 15 residues. Per the germline V gene, CDR1 is SGHRS and CDR2 is YFSETQ.